The rows below give T cell receptor beta chains drawn from one sample of a study of T cells after yellow fever vaccination. TCRdb called the 5' RACE reads again in MiXCR, with one record for every CDR3 protein. The sample shows about 360,000 distinct CDR3 sequences, over 5% of them seen only once. The sequences come from PBMCs, collected 5 days after the yellow fever booster vaccination. The origin of the receptors is a man aged 25-40 years who received the YFV17D yellow fever vaccine. The CDR3 runs from the conserved cysteine through the conserved F or W. The order of the fields is V gene, J gene, clone size, D gene, CDR3 DNA, CDR3 protein. D genes are given only for firm matches. A clone size is listed for some rows: how often the clone was seen (once, few, many), or a class if it is expanded.

V gene: TRBV5-5; J gene: TRBJ2-3; clone size: many; D gene: TRBD2; CDR3 DNA: TGTGCCAGCAGCCAAGGTGCGGGACTAGCGCCAGATACGCAGTATTTT; CDR3 protein: CASSQGAGLAPDTQYF
V gene: TRBV20-1; J gene: TRBJ1-1; clone size: -; D gene: TRBD1; CDR3 DNA: TGCAGTGCTAGAGATCTTGCGACAGGGGCCACTGAAGCTTTCTTT; CDR3 protein: CSARDLATGATEAFF
V gene: TRBV4-2; J gene: TRBJ2-7; clone size: few; D gene: TRBD2; CDR3 DNA: TGTGCCAGCAGCCAAGCCGGGACTAGCGTCGCCTACGAGCAGTACTTC; CDR3 protein: CASSQAGTSVAYEQYF
V gene: TRBV20-1; J gene: TRBJ2-3; clone size: many; D gene: TRBD1; CDR3 DNA: TGCAGTGCCCGGGGACAGGGGAAGCAGTATTTT; CDR3 protein: CSARGQGKQYF
V gene: TRBV3-1; J gene: TRBJ2-5; clone size: -; D gene: -; CDR3 DNA: TGTGCCAGCAGCCAAGTCCGATCCCGAAGGAGGACCCAGTACTTC; CDR3 protein: CASSQVRSRRRTQYF
V gene: TRBV7-9; J gene: TRBJ2-1; clone size: few; D gene: -; CDR3 DNA: TGTGCCAGCAGCTTACTAGAACGGTACAATGAGCAGTTCTTC; CDR3 protein: CASSLLERYNEQFF
V gene: TRBV6-1; J gene: TRBJ2-1; clone size: few; D gene: TRBD2; CDR3 DNA: TGTGCCAGCAGTCGCCAGACTAGCGGGAGGGGTAGCTCCTACAATGAGCAGTTCTTC; CDR3 protein: CASSRQTSGRGSSYNEQFF
V gene: TRBV27; J gene: TRBJ1-1; clone size: few; D gene: -; CDR3 DNA: TGTGCCAGCAGTTCCGGCGTGGAGCCACAGTTCGCTTTCTTT; CDR3 protein: CASSSGVEPQFAFF
V gene: TRBV27; J gene: TRBJ2-3; clone size: few; D gene: -; CDR3 DNA: TGTGCCAGCACCAAGACGGGACTGCGCACAGATACGCAGTATTTT; CDR3 protein: CASTKTGLRTDTQYF
V gene: TRBV10-3; J gene: TRBJ1-6; clone size: many; D gene: -; CDR3 DNA: TGTGCCATCAGCACCCGATTAGAGGGGTCGACCCTCCACTTT; CDR3 protein: CAISTRLEGSTLHF
V gene: TRBV7-2; J gene: TRBJ2-5; clone size: -; D gene: -; CDR3 DNA: TGTGCCAGCACCCGCGCCTTCCAAGAGACCCAGTACTTC; CDR3 protein: CASTRAFQETQYF
V gene: TRBV6-1; J gene: TRBJ2-7; clone size: few; D gene: TRBD1; CDR3 DNA: TGTGCCAGCAAAAGGGGACAGGGAACCTACGAGCAGTACTTC; CDR3 protein: CASKRGQGTYEQYF
V gene: TRBV19; J gene: TRBJ2-2; clone size: many; D gene: TRBD2; CDR3 DNA: TGTGGCGCGGGGGCGAACACCGGGGAGCTGTTTTTT; CDR3 protein: CGAGANTGELFF
V gene: TRBV15; J gene: TRBJ2-3; clone size: -; D gene: -; CDR3 DNA: TGTGCCACCAGCACGCGGATTGCTAGCACAGATACGCAGTATTTT; CDR3 protein: CATSTRIASTDTQYF
V gene: TRBV20-1; J gene: TRBJ2-4; clone size: many; D gene: -; CDR3 DNA: TGCAGTGCTACAGAGCCCCAAGCCAAAAACATTCAGTACTTC; CDR3 protein: CSATEPQAKNIQYF
V gene: TRBV4-1; J gene: TRBJ2-7; clone size: -; D gene: TRBD1; CDR3 DNA: TGCGCCAGCAGCCAAGGGCAGGGGGCAAACGAGCAGTACTTC; CDR3 protein: CASSQGQGANEQYF
V gene: TRBV5-1; J gene: TRBJ2-2; clone size: many; D gene: -; CDR3 DNA: TGCGCCAGCAGCCTTCCCAAAAACACCGGGGAGCTGTTTTTT; CDR3 protein: CASSLPKNTGELFF
V gene: TRBV7-2; J gene: TRBJ2-7; clone size: few; D gene: -; CDR3 DNA: TGTGCCAGCAGCCGAGACAGTTCTCCCTACGAGCAGTACTTC; CDR3 protein: CASSRDSSPYEQYF
V gene: TRBV20-1; J gene: TRBJ2-5; clone size: -; D gene: TRBD2; CDR3 DNA: TGCAGTGCACCTGGACTAGCGGGGCAAGAGACCCAGTACTTC; CDR3 protein: CSAPGLAGQETQYF
V gene: TRBV4-3; J gene: TRBJ2-2; clone size: many; D gene: -; CDR3 DNA: TGCGCCAGCAGCCAAGAATGGACCGGCGGGGAGCTGTTTTTT; CDR3 protein: CASSQEWTGGELFF
V gene: TRBV5-6; J gene: TRBJ2-7; clone size: -; D gene: TRBD1; CDR3 DNA: TGTGCCAGCAGCTCCACCGGGACAGGGAGCGAGCAGTACTTC; CDR3 protein: CASSSTGTGSEQYF
V gene: TRBV30; J gene: TRBJ1-5; clone size: few; D gene: TRBD1; CDR3 DNA: TGTGCCTGGAGTCTTGGCTCCGGGACAGAGAGCAATCAGCCCCAGCATTTT; CDR3 protein: CAWSLGSGTESNQPQHF
V gene: TRBV5-1; J gene: TRBJ2-1; clone size: few; D gene: -; CDR3 DNA: TGCGCCAGCAGCTTGAACAGTGGGGCCTACAATGAGCAGTTCTTC; CDR3 protein: CASSLNSGAYNEQFF